This T cell receptor (beta chain) was sequenced for a study of blood T cell repertoires in COVID-19. Study-level information: From T cells, B-cell-depleted T cells, or PBMCs came the material, which was cDNA or gDNA.

As processed by the authors: Amplification from reference gene primers served as the basis for estimated nucleated cell counts. The data were produced by immunoSEQ multiplex PCR, yet TCRdb's version contains in-frame clones alone and is incomplete. That table supplies the V and J calls and clone size; D and trimming were determined from the DNA. The table records approximately 250,000 clones, approximately 90% of them present only once. Germline V gene data show CDR1 as MNHEY and CDR2 as SVGAGI. The V segment lost 6 bases and the J segment 2 bases; nucleotides outside the gene matches: 10. This CDR3 comprises 15 residues.

Sequences were obtained from PBMCs or T cells enriched from blood (not recorded which). The receptor's source is an older woman in a cohort exposed to, infected with or recovered from COVID-19 (not recorded which). This chain joins TRBV6-5 and TRBJ2-7, with 7 nucleotides matching TRBD1. CDR3 in DNA: TGTGCCAGCAGGACCCACCCAGGGACAGCCTACGAGCAGTACTTC. Translation: CASRTHPGTAYEQYF.